The T cell receptor (beta chain) under discussion was sequenced for a study of blood T cell repertoires in COVID-19 (dated by TCRdb to between 2020 and 2021). Concerning the study at large: Samples from collaborators originated in the United States, Italy and Spain and spanned both the acute and convalescent phases of COVID-19. The repertoires were made available in a free public database intended to serve as a resource for research on the immune response to SARS-CoV-2. Subjects who had been exposed to COVID-19, were actively infected with it, or had recovered from it provided the deeply sampled blood TCRbeta repertoires that made up the dataset. The samples were drawn from two sources: the first 160 participants of the ongoing ImmuneRACE study, and 1,000 to 1,500 subjects contributed by 6 global collaborators. The material from the prospective study consisted of cDNA or gDNA derived from T cells, B-cell-depleted T cells, or PBMCs. Where HLA class I and class II types were available, the types were taken from metadata supplied by the sample provider, not from assay-based typing. The sample metadata nearly always contained a de-identified subject ID, COVID-19 status, age in years and sex.

The cysteine opens and the phenylalanine closes a CDR3 of 16 amino acids. Only the CDR3 DNA stays, 48 bases, in frame from base 1. V ends up 0 bases short and J 5 bases short, with an unmatched junction base count of 8. Reading the germline V gene gives CDR1 LGHNA and CDR2 YSLEER. The immunoSEQ Assay, a bias-controlled multiplex PCR, was used to amplify TCRbeta CDR3 regions from genomic DNA. As for the authors' bioinformatics: The number of nucleated cells in each sample was estimated by amplification of reference gene primers within the assay. To quantify the absolute abundance of each unique TCRbeta CDR3 rearrangement, sequence reads were collapsed and filtered. For each sample, productive Simpson clonality was calculated as the square root of Simpson's diversity index over productive rearrangements. TCRdb's version of the immuneACCESS table is confined to in-frame rearrangements and falls short of the full clone set. An unresolved V gene accounts for under half of the shortfall where checked; the remainder is of unknown origin. The V and J calls and clone size are taken from that table; D and trimming were inferred from the DNA. For this sample the table gives about 370,000 clones, of which just over 90% were detected only once. The top ten hold about 0.83% of the sample.

Participants in the prospective study were aged 18 to 89 years, lived in about two dozen United States geographic areas, and enrolled through a virtual design. Cohort assignment in the prospective study relied on participant-reported clinical history from a screening survey and a study questionnaire. Exposed participants had been in contact, within 2 weeks of entering the study, with a person who had a PCR-confirmed or clinician-diagnosed case of COVID-19. In the prospective study, whole blood, serum and a nasopharyngeal or oropharyngeal swab were collected from each participant by mobile phlebotomists. Prospective study participants could optionally give additional blood draws and questionnaires over a roughly two-month period. Prospective study blood samples were shipped either frozen or at room temperature before DNA extraction. Turning to this clone: This receptor's antigen is unknown. No base quality values were provided; no much bigger clone lies one nucleotide off.

The paper as a whole reports these results and caveats: The amount of clinical and demographic metadata varied by source and participant and was provided uncurated.

Recombination joined TRBV4-3 with TRBJ2-5; TRBD2 lines up with 8 middle nucleotides. The material sequenced was PBMCs or T cells enriched from blood (not recorded which). The TCR sequence derives from a woman aged 40 to 55 who had been exposed to COVID-19. At the DNA level, the sequence is TGCGCCAGCAGCCAAGAGATAGCGGGAAGGGGGGAGACCCAGTACTTC. It encodes CASSQEIAGRGETQYF.